This passage covers 27 T cell receptor beta chains from one sample sequenced in a study of post-analysis software for immune sequencing data. Every TCR beta cDNA library bore unique molecular identifiers. Each CDR3 protein gets one entry after TCRdb re-called the PCR reads with MiXCR. Here the sample spans more than 450,000 distinct CDR3 sequences, 44% being singletons. Their antigens are not known. General observations from the study: TRBV segments more frequent in patients than in controls numbered several and included TRBV5-6, TRBV5-1 and TRBV20-1.

The material sequenced was blood. The receptors were sampled from a girl aged 10-17 years with multiple sclerosis.

This chain links TRBV27 with TRBJ2-3; the D gene could be TRBD1 or TRBD2 (5 bases each). Germline V gene data show CDR1 as MNHEY and CDR2 as SMNVEV (reference sequence). V was shortened by 4 bases and J by 8 bases, with 13 bases between the two germline ends. This CDR3 is 13 amino acids long. CDR3 region: CASSSERGPTQYF. In DNA form, the CDR3 reads TGTGCCAGCAGTTCAGAGAGGGGCCCTACGCAGTATTTT.

The V gene is TRBV5-1, the J gene TRBJ2-7; 11 bases line up with TRBD1. The CDR3 totals 16 residues. Germline V gene sequence: CDR1 SGHRS, CDR2 YFSETQ. V was clipped by 0 bases and J by 5 bases; unmatched bases: 7. The CDR3 region has the DNA TGCGCCAGCAGCTTGGCCGGACAGGGGGCTTCCCACGAGCAGTACTTC. It yields the protein CASSLAGQGASHEQYF.

The chain recombines TRBV6-2 or TRBV6-3 with TRBJ2-1, with D unclear. Germline V gene lookup returns CDR1 MNHEY and CDR2 SVGEGT. CDR3 length equals 12 residues. The germline V and J ends were trimmed by 5 bases and 8 bases, with 10 bases remaining between them. The CDR3 spells CASSPSVYEQFF. The DNA for the CDR3 is TGTGCCAGCAGTCCCTCGGTTTATGAGCAGTTCTTC.

The chain has TRBV6-4 and TRBJ2-1; TRBD2 aligns across 7 bases. Germline V gene data show CDR1 as MRHNA and CDR2 as SNTAGT. V lost 0 bases and J lost 1; bases outside the gene matches: 6. The CDR3 sequence is 17 residues long. DNA of the CDR3: TGTGCCAGCAGTGACTCGCGGGGAGGGCCTTCCTACAATGAGCAGTTCTTC. Translating gives CASSDSRGGPSYNEQFF.

A few counts support this clonotype. V is TRBV5-1 and J is TRBJ2-5; D uncertain. This CDR3 comprises 11 residues. The V gene's germline CDR1 is SGHRS and CDR2 YFSETQ. The V end was cut by 6 bases, the J end by 2 bases, with 5 bases between. The CDR3, as DNA: TGCGCCAGCAAGGAGCAAGAGACCCAGTACTTC. Amino acids: CASKEQETQYF.

V usage is TRBV7-9 and J usage is TRBJ2-7, with 8 nucleotides matching TRBD1. CDR1 and CDR2 from the germline V gene are SEHNR and FQNEAQ (reference sequence). V was clipped by 5 bases and J by 3 bases; unmatched bases: 6. The CDR3 is made up of 14 amino acids. CDR3 DNA: TGTGCCAGCAGCCCGAACAGGGGGTTCTACGAGCAGTACTTC. Its translation: CASSPNRGFYEQYF.

The CDR3 reads CASSASGGGDEQFF. The CDR3, as DNA: TGTGCCAGCAGTGCTAGCGGGGGGGGGGATGAGCAGTTCTTC. The J gene is TRBJ2-1, the V gene TRBV6-4; TRBD2 matches at 12 bases. CDR3 size: 14 residues. CDR1 is MRHNA, CDR2 SNTAGT, per germline. V gave up 4 bases and J gave up 8 bases; unmatched junction bases: 3.

This rearrangement joins TRBV11-2 to TRBJ2-2; possible D gene TRBD2, 7 bases. The germline V and J ends were trimmed by 6 bases and 7 bases, with 30 bases remaining between them. This CDR3 region has 19 residues. Germline V gene data show CDR1 as SGHAT and CDR2 as FQNNGV. Here the CDR3 DNA reads TGTGCCAGCAGTCGACTTAGGGGGGGGGACATAACGAGTCACGGGGAGCTGTTTTTT. Protein product: CASSRLRGGDITSHGELFF.

A few counts support this clonotype. The V gene is TRBV5-1, the J gene TRBJ2-7, with D possibly being TRBD1 (6 bases). CDR1 and CDR2 from the germline V gene are SGHRS and YFSETQ. V lost 6 bases and J 2 bases, leaving 21 bases between the germline ends. This CDR3 comprises 16 residues. The CDR3 spells CASNPEPGTSTYEQYF. The CDR3 nucleotides are TGCGCCAGCAATCCGGAACCGGGGACATCTACCTACGAGCAGTACTTC.

About this clonotype itself: An end of the junction differs from the germline gene, which may be a read error. The chain links TRBV6-6 to TRBJ2-7; 7 nucleotides line up with TRBD2. Looked up from germline, CDR1 is MNHNY and CDR2 is SVGAGI (reference sequence). The CDR3 runs 16 residues. CDR3: CGSSYSERDNSYEQYF. The DNA of the CDR3 is TGTGGCAGCAGTTACTCGGAGCGGGATAATTCCTACGAGCAGTACTTC.

The rearrangement uses TRBV5-6 and TRBJ2-7; TRBD1 might be the D (8 bases). V shed 4 bases and J shed 6 bases, with 17 bases lying between them. Germline V gene lookup returns CDR1 SGHDT and CDR2 YYEEEE. This CDR3 spans 14 amino acids. CDR3: CASSRGDRRSEQYF. As DNA, the CDR3 is TGTGCCAGCAGCCGGGGGGACAGGAGGTCCGAGCAGTACTTC.

The chain joins TRBV5-1 to TRBJ1-1; D might be TRBD1 (5 bases). This CDR3 comprises 14 residues. Germline V gene sequence: CDR1 SGHRS, CDR2 YFSETQ. Deletions cut 2 bases from V and 3 bases from J, with 11 bases between. CDR3 protein: CASSLFGGHTEAFF. Written as DNA, the CDR3 is TGCGCCAGCAGCTTATTTGGGGGACACACTGAAGCTTTCTTT.

This clonotype was observed many times. This chain connects TRBV18 to TRBJ2-5; D remains unclear. Between the trimmed V and J ends, which lost 6 bases and 0 bases, there was a span of 5 bases. Germline V gene sequence: CDR1 KGHSH, CDR2 LQKENI. The CDR3 has 12 residues. This CDR3 is CASSSNQETQYF. CDR3 DNA sequence: TGTGCCAGCTCCTCGAACCAAGAGACCCAGTACTTC.

In this sample, this clonotype turned up a few times. The chain employs TRBV7-8 and TRBJ2-7, with TRBD1 identical over 7 bases. The germline CDR1 and CDR2 sequences are SGHVS and FQNEAQ. The CDR3 has 15 amino acids. V dropped 4 bases and J dropped 4; count of bases not matched to a gene: 10. CDR3 amino acids: CASSSLDRDSYEQYF. The CDR3 bases are TGTGCCAGCAGCTCCTTAGACAGGGATAGTTACGAGCAGTACTTC.

This clonotype was seen more than once but under ten times. V gene TRBV6-1 combines with J gene TRBJ2-3, with 13 bases identical to TRBD2. Germline loops: CDR1 MNHNS, CDR2 SASEGT. CDR3 length: 14 residues. V was pared by 8 bases and J by 6 bases, with 5 bases of the junction left unmatched. The CDR3 loop reads CASYTSGRADTQYF. CDR3 coding DNA: TGTGCCAGCTACACTAGCGGGAGGGCGGATACGCAGTATTTT.

The gene calls are TRBV6-5 and TRBJ2-3; 9 nucleotides agree with TRBD2. V gave up 6 bases and J gave up 5 bases; unmatched junction bases: 6. The CDR3 has 14 residues. CDR1 MNHEY and CDR2 SVGAGI come from the germline V gene. For the CDR3, the DNA is TGTGCCAGCAGGGAGGCAGCGGGGGGAGATACGCAGTATTTT. It is translated as CASREAAGGDTQYF.

V usage is TRBV4-1 and J usage is TRBJ2-5, with D possibly matching TRBD1 (6 bases). Germline loops: CDR1 MGHRA, CDR2 YSYEKL. There are 11 residues in the CDR3. Between the trimmed V and J ends, which lost 3 bases and 13 bases, there was a span of 12 bases. Here the CDR3 DNA reads TGCGCCAGCAGCCAGTCGACAGGACTGTACTTC. Protein sequence: CASSQSTGLYF.

V usage is TRBV20-1 and J usage is TRBJ2-1; D might be TRBD1 (6 bases). The germline CDR1 and CDR2 sequences are DFQATT and SNEGSKA (reference sequence). The CDR3 runs 13 residues. V lost 6 bases and J lost 4, with 13 bases in between. CDR3 region: CSATGQMYNEQFF. Written as DNA, the CDR3 is TGCAGTGCCACCGGACAGATGTACAATGAGCAGTTCTTC.

The chain uses TRBV5-1 and TRBJ2-1; 14 bases are shared with TRBD2. J was trimmed by 2 bases and V by 1 base; bases with no gene match: 2. Germline V lookup: CDR1 SGHRS, CDR2 YFSETQ. The CDR3 contains 17 residues. CDR3 residues: CASSLRTSGGPYNEQFF. The CDR3 DNA follows: TGCGCCAGCAGCTTGCGGACTAGCGGGGGGCCCTACAATGAGCAGTTCTTC.

The genes are TRBV6-5 and TRBJ2-1, with D unresolved. V gave up 2 bases and J gave up 0 bases, with 11 bases separating them. The length of the CDR3 is 16 residues. Germline V gene lookup returns CDR1 MNHEY and CDR2 SVGAGI. The CDR3 reads CASSYGSMSSYNEQFF. The DNA of the CDR3 is TGTGCCAGCAGTTACGGCTCGATGAGCTCCTACAATGAGCAGTTCTTC.

The sample holds a few counts of this clonotype. The chain joins TRBV25-1 to TRBJ2-7; D gene uncertain. This CDR3 spans 14 amino acids. Germline V CDR1 and CDR2: MGHDK, SYGVNS. V was clipped by 2 bases and J by 3 bases, with 11 bases between them. CDR3 residues: CASSEEGWDYEQYF. DNA for the CDR3: TGTGCCAGCAGTGAAGAAGGGTGGGACTACGAGCAGTACTTC.

This clonotype turned up a few times. The chain is built from TRBV2 and TRBJ2-3; D gene unclear. This CDR3 has 13 amino acids. Germline V lookup: CDR1 SNHLY, CDR2 FYNNEI. V dropped 8 bases and J dropped 0 bases, with 9 bases sitting between them. The CDR3 DNA reads TGTGCCAGCTTTAGTACGAGCACAGATACGCAGTATTTT. Translation gives CASFSTSTDTQYF.

About this clonotype: Relative to the germline gene, one junction end is altered; a read error may explain this. The rearrangement links TRBV5-1 to TRBJ1-5, with D possibly matching TRBD1 (5 bases). Germline loops: CDR1 SGHRS, CDR2 YFSETQ. This CDR3 has 14 amino acids. The DNA of the CDR3 is TGCGCCAGCAGCTTGGTAGTGGGGGATCAACCCCAGCATTTT. It translates to CASSLVVGDQPQHF.

A few counts support this clonotype. The CDR3 here is CSVEGGAGDFTEAFF. Written as DNA, the CDR3 is TGCAGCGTTGAAGGGGGGGCCGGGGATTTCACTGAAGCTTTCTTT. This chain joins TRBV29-1 and TRBJ1-1, with a possible D match to TRBD1 (6 bases). V lost 1 base and J 4 bases, leaving 16 bases between the germline ends. Germline lookup yields CDR1 SQVTM and CDR2 ANQGSEA. The CDR3 consists of 15 residues.

V and J are TRBV5-6 and TRBJ2-3; D gene uncertain. V was pared by 1 base and J by 0 bases, with 6 bases between. There are 14 residues in the CDR3. The germline CDR1 and CDR2 sequences are SGHDT and YYEEEE. The CDR3 DNA reads TGTGCCAGCAGCTTGTATGGCAGCACAGATACGCAGTATTTT. This sequence encodes CASSLYGSTDTQYF.

The rearrangement uses TRBV12-3 or TRBV12-4 and TRBJ2-5; D is unclear. The CDR3 spans 13 residues. Trimming removed 3 bases from V and 1 base from J, with 6 bases in between. The CDR3 bases are TGTGCCAGCAGTTTTGACCTCCAAGAGACCCAGTACTTC. This sequence encodes CASSFDLQETQYF.

This chain uses TRBV2 with TRBJ1-2, with D unresolved. Deletions cut 4 bases from V and 8 bases from J, with 17 bases between. CDR1 is SNHLY and CDR2 is FYNNEI in the germline V gene. The CDR3 sequence is 14 residues long. The CDR3 nucleotides read TGTGCCAGCAGTGCGAGGACCCAAGGGTCGGGCTACACCTTC. Translating it yields CASSARTQGSGYTF.